Listed below are T cell receptor beta chains from one sample, sequenced in a study of blood T cell repertoires in COVID-19. Produced via immunoSEQ multiplex PCR; TCRdb's table is partial and in-frame only. The table includes around 94,000 clones, 80% to 90% detected once. Source material: peripheral blood. All receptors come from a middle-aged man with active or convalescent COVID-19. The CDR3 runs from the conserved cysteine through the conserved F or W. D genes are given only for firm matches. Clone size is given for some rows only: seen once, a few or many times, or a class if the clone is expanded.

len	v_gene	d_gene	j_gene	abundance	CDR3aa	CDR3nt
15	TRBV7-3	TRBD2	TRBJ2-1	-	CASSFSGGNYNEQFF	TGTGCCAGCAGCTTCAGCGGGGGGAACTACAATGAGCAGTTCTTC
14	TRBV2	TRBD1	TRBJ1-2	once	CASRAGQGHYGYTF	TGTGCCAGCAGGGCGGGACAGGGGCACTATGGCTACACCTTC
15	TRBV19	-	TRBJ2-1	-	CASSILQGRYNEQFF	TGTGCCAGTAGTATCCTACAGGGCAGGTACAATGAGCAGTTCTTC
16	TRBV24-1	TRBD1	TRBJ2-2	-	CATSGQGVRDTGELFF	TGTGCCACCAGTGGCCAGGGGGTCCGTGACACCGGGGAGCTGTTTTTT
15	TRBV7-2	-	TRBJ1-6	many	CASSLAPLAGTPLHF	TGTGCCAGCAGCTTAGCGCCGTTGGCAGGGACACCCCTCCACTTT
16	TRBV6-6	TRBD1	TRBJ2-5	once	CASSPRQGLGQETQYF	TGTGCCAGCAGTCCACGACAGGGATTAGGCCAAGAGACCCAGTACTTC
13	TRBV19	-	TRBJ2-1	-	CASRASGQGEQFF	TGTGCCAGTAGAGCGTCCGGGCAGGGTGAGCAGTTCTTC
16	TRBV4-3	-	TRBJ2-5	-	CASSQEIASGGETQYF	TGCGCCAGCAGCCAAGAAATAGCGTCTGGGGGGGAGACCCAGTACTTC
14	TRBV14	-	TRBJ1-6	once	CASSPGAASSPLHF	TGTGCCAGCAGCCCTGGCGCGGCCAGTTCACCCCTCCACTTT
12	TRBV12-3/TRBV12-4	TRBD1	TRBJ1-5	once	CASSSGGQPQHF	TGTGCCAGCAGTTCAGGGGGTCAGCCCCAGCATTTT
18	TRBV5-1	-	TRBJ1-5	once	CASTTNKRSGGGCQPQHF	TGCGCCAGCACAACTAACAAACGATCGGGGGGAGGTTGTCAGCCCCAGCATTTT
16	TRBV10-3	TRBD1	TRBJ1-2	-	CAISESGTGSIYGYTF	TGTGCCATCAGTGAGTCCGGGACAGGGAGTATCTATGGCTACACCTTC
12	TRBV6-5	-	TRBJ2-7	-	CASSVQGYEQYF	TGTGCCAGCAGCGTACAGGGCTACGAGCAGTACTTC
16	TRBV6-1	-	TRBJ1-3	few	CASSEVGGSTVNTIYF	TGTGCCAGCAGTGAAGTTGGCGGCAGCACTGTAAACACCATATATTTT
15	TRBV14	-	TRBJ1-2	-	CASSQEGDKAYGYTF	TGTGCCAGCAGCCAAGAGGGGGACAAGGCCTATGGCTACACCTTC
15	TRBV25-1	-	TRBJ1-6	-	CASSEPKGDNSPLHF	TGTGCCAGCAGTGAACCGAAAGGGGATAATTCACCCCTCCACTTT
14	TRBV18	-	TRBJ2-2	-	CATLEERNTGELFF	TGTGCCACCTTAGAGGAGAGGAACACCGGGGAGCTGTTTTTT
13	TRBV4-1	-	TRBJ1-6	-	CASSPDSNSPLHF	TGCGCCAGCAGCCCCGACAGTAATTCACCCCTCCACTTT
13	TRBV5-4	-	TRBJ1-1	once	CASSGRGSTEAFF	TGTGCCAGCAGCGGGAGGGGCAGCACTGAAGCTTTCTTT
14	TRBV3-1/TRBV3-2	-	TRBJ1-4	-	CASSQGGPTEKLFF	TGTGCCAGCAGCCAAGGGGGCCCGACTGAAAAACTGTTTTTT
16	TRBV19	-	TRBJ2-1	-	CASRDLGQGRDNEQFF	TGTGCCAGTAGGGACCTCGGGCAGGGGCGAGACAATGAGCAGTTCTTC
15	TRBV29-1	-	TRBJ2-5	-	CSVGPNRGSQETQYF	TGCAGCGTCGGACCCAATCGGGGGTCTCAAGAGACCCAGTACTTC
13	TRBV12-3/TRBV12-4	TRBD1	TRBJ1-1	-	CASSRTGPFEAFF	TGTGCCAGCAGTCGGACAGGCCCTTTTGAAGCTTTCTTT
17	TRBV4-3	TRBD1	TRBJ1-6	-	CASSQDGGTGMNSPLHF	TGCGCCAGCAGCCAAGACGGGGGGACAGGGATGAATTCACCCCTCCACTTT
18	TRBV27	-	TRBJ1-5	-	CASSSIKVSGAANQPQHF	TGTGCCAGCAGTTCAATCAAAGTATCAGGGGCAGCTAATCAGCCCCAGCATTTT
18	TRBV3-1/TRBV3-2	TRBD2	TRBJ2-5	-	CASSQALVAGGPQETQYF	TGTGCCAGCAGCCAAGCCCTGGTAGCGGGGGGACCGCAAGAGACCCAGTACTTC
13	TRBV6-5	-	TRBJ1-2	once	CASSRGDVGGYTF	TGTGCCAGCAGTCGGGGAGACGTCGGCGGCTACACCTTC
15	TRBV7-2	TRBD2	TRBJ2-5	-	CASSYGGGYRETQYF	TGTGCCAGCAGCTACGGGGGGGGCTATAGGGAGACCCAGTACTTC
13	TRBV7-2	-	TRBJ2-2	-	CASSLRGTGELFF	TGTGCCAGCAGCTTACGGGGAACCGGGGAGCTGTTTTTT
14	TRBV27	TRBD1	TRBJ1-1	-	CATRQGAGYTEAFF	TGTGCCACCCGACAGGGGGCCGGTTACACTGAAGCTTTCTTT
14	TRBV7-3	-	TRBJ2-7	-	CASSGAESSYEQYF	TGTGCCAGCAGCGGTGCCGAGAGCTCCTACGAGCAGTACTTC
18	TRBV18	TRBD2	TRBJ2-2	-	CASSPSTLAGGTTGELFF	TGTGCCAGCTCCCCTTCGACACTAGCGGGGGGAACCACCGGGGAGCTGTTTTTT
12	TRBV6-6	-	TRBJ2-7	once	CASSYQRYEQYF	TGTGCCAGCAGTTATCAACGGTACGAGCAGTACTTC
15	TRBV4-2	-	TRBJ2-1	-	CASSQVLGGSNEQFF	TGTGCCAGCAGCCAAGTATTAGGCGGATCCAATGAGCAGTTCTTC
13	TRBV4-3	-	TRBJ2-7	-	CASSPDGGTEQYF	TGCGCCAGCAGTCCGGACGGAGGTACCGAGCAGTACTTC
12	TRBV7-9	TRBD1	TRBJ1-1	-	CASSSRGREAFF	TGTGCCAGCAGCAGCAGGGGGAGAGAAGCTTTCTTT
15	TRBV7-9	TRBD1	TRBJ1-1	-	CASRDTGGGSPEAFF	TGTGCCAGCAGAGATACAGGGGGCGGAAGCCCTGAAGCTTTCTTT
13	TRBV2	-	TRBJ2-7	-	CARGAGPRDEQYF	TGTGCCAGGGGGGCAGGGCCTAGGGACGAGCAGTACTTC
16	TRBV5-1	-	TRBJ2-2	-	CASSPGPRGSAGELFF	TGCGCCAGCAGCCCCGGGCCCAGGGGTTCGGCCGGGGAGCTGTTTTTT
14	TRBV4-3	TRBD2	TRBJ2-1	-	CASSHERGNNEQFF	TGCGCCAGCAGCCACGAGCGGGGAAACAATGAGCAGTTCTTC
16	TRBV7-2	TRBD2	TRBJ2-7	-	CASSPGLAGGTYEQYF	TGTGCCAGCAGCCCGGGACTAGCGGGGGGGACTTACGAGCAGTACTTC
13	TRBV29-1	-	TRBJ2-1	-	CSVDWTFNNEQFF	TGCAGCGTTGATTGGACTTTCAACAATGAGCAGTTCTTC
16	TRBV3-1/TRBV3-2	TRBD1	TRBJ1-6	-	CASSQEGTGYNSPLHF	TGTGCCAGCAGCCAAGAGGGGACAGGATATAATTCACCCCTCCACTTT
11	TRBV7-3	TRBD1	TRBJ2-1	-	CASTPDRGQFF	TGTGCCAGCACGCCGGACAGGGGGCAGTTCTTC
15	TRBV6-5	-	TRBJ1-6	-	CASSYSIGGNSPLHF	TGTGCCAGCAGTTACTCGATTGGGGGGAATTCACCCCTCCACTTT
12	TRBV11-1	-	TRBJ2-2	-	CASSSHSGELFF	TGTGCCAGCAGCTCCCACAGCGGGGAGCTGTTTTTT
16	TRBV6-5	TRBD1	TRBJ2-7	-	CASSSTGGLGPYEQYF	TGTGCCAGCAGTTCAACAGGGGGCCTAGGCCCCTACGAGCAGTACTTC
15	TRBV6-5	-	TRBJ2-3	-	CASSYQYTGTDTQYF	TGTGCCAGCAGTTACCAGTATACAGGGACAGATACGCAGTATTTT
17	TRBV5-1	-	TRBJ2-7	-	CASSLITPTRFSYEQYF	TGCGCCAGCAGCTTAATTACCCCGACACGGTTCTCCTACGAGCAGTACTTC
16	TRBV2	TRBD1	TRBJ1-2	once	CASSTSGTGMQYGYTF	TGTGCCAGCAGTACCTCCGGGACAGGGATGCAATATGGCTACACCTTC
15	TRBV14	-	TRBJ2-7	-	CASSQDVSYPYEQYF	TGTGCCAGCAGCCAAGATGTCAGTTATCCCTACGAGCAGTACTTC
18	TRBV9	TRBD2	TRBJ2-1	-	CASNDMTSGGALYNEQFF	TGTGCCAGCAATGATATGACTAGCGGGGGGGCCCTCTACAATGAGCAGTTCTTC
15	TRBV7-2	TRBD2	TRBJ2-3	-	CASSLPSSGVDTQYF	TGTGCCAGCAGCTTACCGTCGAGCGGGGTAGATACGCAGTATTTT
13	TRBV12-3/TRBV12-4	-	TRBJ1-1	-	CASTPLVGTEAFF	TGTGCCAGCACCCCCCTCGTCGGCACTGAAGCTTTCTTT
13	TRBV5-1	-	TRBJ1-1	-	CASSSKDYREAFF	TGCGCCAGCAGCTCGAAAGACTACAGGGAGGCTTTCTTT
15	TRBV10-3	TRBD1	TRBJ2-7	-	CAISTAGTDRYEQYF	TGTGCCATCAGTACCGCCGGGACAGACCGATACGAGCAGTACTTC
15	TRBV3-1/TRBV3-2	TRBD2	TRBJ2-7	-	CASSLLSGGPYEQYF	TGTGCCAGCAGCTTGCTGTCGGGGGGACCCTACGAGCAGTACTTC
13	TRBV7-9	-	TRBJ2-2	once	CASSVDTTGELFF	TGTGCCAGCAGTGTCGACACCACCGGGGAGCTGTTTTTT